Below, 23 T cell receptor beta chains from the same sample are listed, as sequenced in a study of T cell repertoires in cytomegalovirus infection. TCRdb redid the calling of the reads with MiXCR, one entry per CDR3 protein. The sample holds 200,000 to 300,000 distinct CDR3 sequences, about 12% seen once. The sample was PBMCs. These receptor sequences come from a human donor in good health (CMV status not recorded). Some clones in this sample may be carry-over from other donors' samples.

This clonotype was recorded at least ten times. The genes are TRBV6-2 or TRBV6-3 and TRBJ2-2, with 8 bases aligning to TRBD1. The CDR3 runs 15 residues. The germline CDR1 and CDR2 sequences are MNHEY and SVGEGT. The ends lost 2 bases at V and 2 bases at J; junction bases unmatched: 1. The CDR3 loop is CASSYGQGNTGELFF. The CDR3 DNA reads TGTGCCAGCAGTTACGGACAGGGTAACACCGGGGAGCTGTTTTTT.

On this clonotype: This could be a read error, since a much larger clone is one nucleotide away. The rearrangement uses TRBV19 and TRBJ2-1; the D call may be TRBD1 or TRBD2 (5 bases each). The CDR3 has 16 amino acids. The germline V gene has CDR1 LNHDA and CDR2 SQIVND (reference sequence). CDR3 coding DNA: TGTGTCAGTAGTATATTAGGGGACGGCCGCTACAATGAGCAGTTCTTC. Translated, it gives CVSSILGDGRYNEQFF. Full variable domain (remainder filled in from reference TRBV19 and TRBJ2-1): DGGITQSPKYLFRKEGQNVTLSCEQNLNHDAMYWYRQDPGQGLRLIYYSQIVNDFQKGDIAEGYSVSREKKESFPLTVTSAQKNPTAFYLCVSSILGDGRYNEQFFGPGTRLTVL.

The V gene is TRBV29-1, the J gene TRBJ2-7, with D perhaps being TRBD1 or TRBD2 (6 bases each). Deletions cut 6 bases from V and 7 bases from J, with 19 bases between. The CDR3 runs to 13 residues. Germline V gene sequence: CDR1 SQVTM, CDR2 ANQGSEA. CDR3: CSVGGGPREEQYF. The CDR3 bases are TGCAGCGTGGGGGGCGGTCCACGAGAGGAGCAGTACTTC.

This clonotype was found a few times. V and J are TRBV4-3 and TRBJ1-4; tentative D call: TRBD1 (5 bases). This CDR3 is built from 17 residues. CDR1 is LGHNA, CDR2 YSLEER, per germline. Between the trimmed V and J ends, which lost 0 bases and 7 bases, there was a span of 18 bases. The CDR3 nucleotides are TGCGCCAGCAGCCAAGATCTAGGTCAGGGACGGGGTGAAAAACTGTTTTTT. Translated: CASSQDLGQGRGEKLFF.

Ten or more counts support this clonotype. The genes are TRBV18 and TRBJ2-1; 9 bases are a match to TRBD2. CDR1 is KGHSH, CDR2 LQKENI, per germline. This CDR3 has 16 residues. Trimming cost V 0 bases and J 3 bases; bases outside gene matches: 3. As DNA, the CDR3 is TGTGCCAGCTCACCACCAGCGGGGGGCCTCTACAATGAGCAGTTCTTC. As protein: CASSPPAGGLYNEQFF.

DNA for the CDR3: TGTGCCAGCAGTTTACAACTGGCTGGGAATACGCAGTATTTT. It translates to CASSLQLAGNTQYF. J is TRBJ2-3 and V is TRBV28; the D is unclear. With 2 bases removed from V and 7 bases from J, the gap between germline ends came to 13 bases. The CDR3 runs to 14 residues. Germline-derived CDR1 and CDR2 are MDHEN and SYDVKM.

The V call is TRBV20-1, the J call TRBJ2-7; 13 nucleotides agree with TRBD2. V lost 2 bases and J lost 6; bases outside the gene matches: 10. The CDR3 runs 16 residues. Germline CDR1 is DFQATT and CDR2 is SNEGSKA (reference sequence). Written as DNA, the CDR3 is TGCAGTGCTAGACTCCCCCGGACTAGCGGGAGCATCGAGCAGTACTTC. The encoded protein is CSARLPRTSGSIEQYF.

This clonotype was seen ten or more times. The rearrangement joins TRBV6-1 to TRBJ2-2; no reliable D call. The CDR3 length is 15 residues. In germline, CDR1 is MNHNS, CDR2 SASEGT. Trimming removed 5 bases at V and 3 bases at J, with 13 bases between. CDR3 DNA sequence: TGTGCCAGCAGTACGAAAACGACCGACACCGGGGAGCTGTTTTTT. This gives the protein CASSTKTTDTGELFF.

This clonotype was observed at least ten times. The chain joins TRBV12-3 or TRBV12-4 to TRBJ2-2, with TRBD1 matching over 12 bases. The CDR3 totals 15 residues. Trimming at V came to 3 bases and at J to 6 bases, leaving 2 bases not matched to a gene. CDR3 protein: CASSLGQGAPGELFF. The CDR3 DNA reads TGTGCCAGCAGTTTGGGACAGGGGGCTCCCGGGGAGCTGTTTTTT.

The sample holds a few counts of this clonotype. The gene calls are TRBV6-1 and TRBJ2-1; D may be TRBD2 (5 bases). V lost 6 bases to trimming and J lost 0 bases, with 12 bases between them. Germline CDR1 MNHNS, CDR2 SASEGT. The CDR3 loop spans 15 amino acids. In nucleotides, the CDR3 is TGTGCCAGCAGCAGGAGGACGGACTCCTACAATGAGCAGTTCTTC. Its protein product is CASSRRTDSYNEQFF.

This clonotype occurred a few times. The chain combines TRBV6-2 or TRBV6-3 with TRBJ1-1; 8 positions match TRBD1. This CDR3 spans 13 amino acids. Per the germline V gene, CDR1 is MNHEY and CDR2 is SVGEGT. V lost 6 bases, J lost 3 bases, and 3 bases stayed unmatched. CDR3 nucleotide sequence: TGTGCCAGCAGGTTACAGGGGGACACTGAAGCTTTCTTT. Translating it yields CASRLQGDTEAFF.

This clonotype showed up many times. This chain connects TRBV7-2 to TRBJ2-2; D may be TRBD1 (7 bases). This CDR3 region has 20 residues. Germline V gives CDR1 SGHTA, CDR2 FQGNSA. Trimming cost V 6 bases and J 0 bases, with 26 bases left between them. In nucleotides, the CDR3 is TGTGCCAGCAGTCGGGGGACAGCCAGTAGCGCGTCTTCGAACACCGGGGAGCTGTTTTTT. It yields the protein CASSRGTASSASSNTGELFF.

This clonotype was detected many times. The V and J genes are TRBV7-2 and TRBJ2-1, with D perhaps TRBD1 (6 bases). In germline, CDR1 is SGHTA, CDR2 FQGNSA. CDR3 length equals 13 residues. V dropped 2 bases and J dropped 8 bases, with 10 bases sitting between them. CDR3 nucleotides: TGTGCCAGCAGCTTAAGGGCAGGGGATGAGCAGTTCTTC. This translates into CASSLRAGDEQFF.

This clonotype came up many times. The chain is built from TRBV7-9 and TRBJ2-7; tentatively, D is TRBD1 (5 bases). Deletions cut 4 bases from V and 0 bases from J, with 13 bases between. The CDR3 consists of 15 residues. Germline V gene data show CDR1 as SEHNR and CDR2 as FQNEAQ (reference sequence). Here the CDR3 reads CASSSTVASSYEQYF. The DNA of the CDR3 is TGTGCCAGCAGCTCGACAGTGGCAAGCTCCTACGAGCAGTACTTC.

Many counts were recorded for this clonotype. This chain uses TRBV7-2 with TRBJ2-4; no clear D gene. CDR3 length: 14 residues. Germline assignment: CDR1 SGHTA and CDR2 FQGNSA. The V and J ends lost 5 bases and 0 bases respectively, with 8 bases between them. The CDR3 region has the DNA TGTGCCAGCAGCCCACCGTTAGCCAAAAACATTCAGTACTTC. Its translation is CASSPPLAKNIQYF.

This clonotype was seen more than once but under ten times. V gene TRBV5-4 combines with J gene TRBJ2-1; TRBD1 might be the D (6 bases). Trimming took 4 bases from V and 8 from J, leaving 13 bases between them. The CDR3 sequence is 13 residues long. Looked up from germline, CDR1 is SGHNT and CDR2 is YYREEE (reference sequence). The CDR3 nucleotides read TGTGCCAGCAGCCGCATTGGGGGCTATGAGCAGTTCTTC. As protein: CASSRIGGYEQFF.

This clonotype has at least ten counts. This chain uses TRBV15 with TRBJ2-5; 9 bases agree with TRBD2. This CDR3 comprises 16 residues. Germline lookup yields CDR1 LNHNV and CDR2 YYDKDF (reference sequence). Germline trimming cut 0 bases from V and 4 bases from J; bases unmatched to any gene: 6. In DNA, the CDR3 is TGTGCCACCAGCAGAGATCGCGGCGGGGGGGGAGAGACCCAGTACTTC. This translates into CATSRDRGGGGETQYF.

This sequence joins TRBV12-3 or TRBV12-4 and TRBJ2-5; 12 positions agree with TRBD2. The CDR3 has 15 amino acids. Trimming removed 4 bases from V and 4 bases from J; junction bases left unmatched: 4. CDR3 loop: CASSSLAGGGETQYF. The CDR3 DNA sequence: TGTGCCAGCAGTTCACTAGCGGGAGGCGGAGAGACCCAGTACTTC.

Many counts were recorded for this clonotype. V gene TRBV14 combines with J gene TRBJ2-2, with D maybe TRBD1 (6 bases). V lost 6 bases and J lost 5, with 13 bases in between. The CDR3 has 14 residues. Germline V gene data show CDR1 as SGHDN and CDR2 as FVKESK. CDR3 loop: CASSRGRGTGELFF. The CDR3 nucleotides are TGTGCCAGCAGTCGAGGAAGGGGGACCGGGGAGCTGTTTTTT. The complete variable domain, with remaining parts taken from reference TRBV14 and TRBJ2-2, reads EAGVTQFPSHSVIEKGQTVTLRCDPISGHDNLYWYRRVMGKEIKFLLHFVKESKQDESGMPNNRFLAERTGGTYSTLKVQPAELEDSGVYFCASSRGRGTGELFFGEGSRLTVL.

This clonotype was seen repeatedly, ten times or more. The CDR3 loop reads CASSLAGDEQYF. The DNA of the CDR3 is TGTGCCAGCAGCTTAGCAGGGGACGAGCAGTACTTC. The rearrangement joins TRBV7-2 to TRBJ2-7; a possible D gene is TRBD1 (5 bases). Germline CDR1 is SGHTA and CDR2 is FQGNSA. This CDR3 has 12 amino acids. The V and J ends lost 0 bases and 5 bases respectively, with 5 bases between them.

This clonotype was observed at least ten times. The J gene is TRBJ2-6, the V gene TRBV7-8; 7 bases agree with TRBD1. V was clipped by 0 bases and J by 4 bases; unmatched bases: 9. From germline, CDR1 is SGHVS and CDR2 FQNEAQ. CDR3 length equals 18 residues. The CDR3 coding sequence is TGTGCCAGCAGCTTAGCGAGAGGGGGCGCGTCCGGGGCCAACGTCCTGACTTTC. Translated, it gives CASSLARGGASGANVLTF.

This clonotype appeared many times. This chain uses TRBV7-2 with TRBJ1-5; D is possibly TRBD1 (5 bases). This CDR3 contains 17 residues. V was cut by 0 bases and J by 3 bases, with 15 bases left in between. CDR1 is SGHTA and CDR2 is FQGNSA in the germline V gene. The DNA for the CDR3 is TGTGCCAGCAGCTTAGCACCCCGCAGGGTAGACAATCAGCCCCAGCATTTT. It codes for CASSLAPRRVDNQPQHF.

The table lists this clonotype with many counts. V gene TRBV28 combines with J gene TRBJ1-2; D might be TRBD1 (5 bases). The germline gives CDR1 MDHEN, CDR2 SYDVKM. CDR3 length equals 12 residues. CDR3 nucleotide sequence: TGTGCACTCCAGGGAGGAAGTGAGGGCTACACCTTC. It codes for CALQGGSEGYTF.